The present entry profiles one TCR beta chain with its context. The trim removed 2 bases at V and 7 bases at J, leaving 8 bases unmatched. The CDR3 loop spans 16 amino acids. Germline-derived CDR1 and CDR2 are SGHDT and YYEEEE. This specimen belongs to a study of blood T cell repertoires in COVID-19. Across the whole study: Some COVID-19 samples were acute and others convalescent; all came from the United States, Italy and Spain. T cells, B-cell-depleted T cells, or PBMCs provided the cDNA or gDNA that served as material.

In the study's own analysis: Estimates of nucleated cell counts were drawn from the amplification of reference gene primers. The repertoire was sequenced with immunoSEQ multiplex PCR; TCRdb's copy has only in-frame clones and lacks some. V, J and clone size derive from that table, while D and trimming were established from the DNA sequence. The top ten hold 8.8% of the sample, which has tens of thousands of clones, around nine tenths seen once. Sequencing was performed on peripheral blood. This clonotype was sampled from a human donor with active COVID-19. The donor label of this sample is uncertain. This chain joins TRBV5-6 and TRBJ1-6; 8 nucleotides agree with TRBD1. CDR3 region: CASSLARTGFNSPLHF. For the CDR3, the DNA is TGTGCCAGCAGCTTAGCCCGGACAGGGTTCAATTCACCCCTCCACTTT.